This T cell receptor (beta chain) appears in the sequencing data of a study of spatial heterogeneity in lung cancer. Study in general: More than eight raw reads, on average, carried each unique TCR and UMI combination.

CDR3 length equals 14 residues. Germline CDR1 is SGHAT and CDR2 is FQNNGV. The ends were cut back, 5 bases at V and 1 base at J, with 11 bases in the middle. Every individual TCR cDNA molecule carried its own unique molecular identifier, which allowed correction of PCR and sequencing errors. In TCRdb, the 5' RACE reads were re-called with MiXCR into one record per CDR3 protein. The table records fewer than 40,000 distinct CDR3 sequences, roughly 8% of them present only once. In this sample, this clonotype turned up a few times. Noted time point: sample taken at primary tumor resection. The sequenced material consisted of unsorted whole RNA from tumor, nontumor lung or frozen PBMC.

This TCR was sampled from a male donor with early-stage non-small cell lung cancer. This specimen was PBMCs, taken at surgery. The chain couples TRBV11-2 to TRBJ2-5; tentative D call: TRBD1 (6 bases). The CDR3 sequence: CASSRQASQETQYF. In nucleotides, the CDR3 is TGTGCCAGCAGCCGACAGGCTTCCCAAGAGACCCAGTACTTC.